This T cell receptor beta chain was sequenced for a study of blood T cells in healthy people across ages. General study results and limits: Higher diversity and more naive CD4+ cells were features of long-lived donors, compared to aged donors. A strong correlation between TCR beta diversity and naive T cell percentage was seen.

V was shortened by 8 bases and J by 1 base, with 18 bases between the two germline ends. The CDR3 covers 15 residues. Germline CDR1 ENHRY, CDR2 SYGVKD. Remarks on this clonotype: The antigen remains unidentified.

The extraction recovered at least 6 micrograms of total RNA per sample. A J-beta primer mix and a sample-barcoded 5' primer were used in a second PCR of about 7 to 12 cycles. Each cDNA molecule, via a template-switch adaptor with 12 random nucleotides, was tagged. TCRdb reprocessed the 5' RACE reads via MiXCR and lists one record per CDR3 protein. The data show under 2 million distinct CDR3 sequences, with about 32% seen just once and 11% held by the top ten. The chain combines TRBV10-3 with TRBJ2-7, with D perhaps TRBD2 (6 bases). Sequenced sample: blood. This sequence was found in a woman in her 30s in good health. The CDR3 DNA reads TGTGCCATCGCCCTGGGGCTAGCGCCTTCCTACGAGCAGTACTTC. Translated: CAIALGLAPSYEQYF.